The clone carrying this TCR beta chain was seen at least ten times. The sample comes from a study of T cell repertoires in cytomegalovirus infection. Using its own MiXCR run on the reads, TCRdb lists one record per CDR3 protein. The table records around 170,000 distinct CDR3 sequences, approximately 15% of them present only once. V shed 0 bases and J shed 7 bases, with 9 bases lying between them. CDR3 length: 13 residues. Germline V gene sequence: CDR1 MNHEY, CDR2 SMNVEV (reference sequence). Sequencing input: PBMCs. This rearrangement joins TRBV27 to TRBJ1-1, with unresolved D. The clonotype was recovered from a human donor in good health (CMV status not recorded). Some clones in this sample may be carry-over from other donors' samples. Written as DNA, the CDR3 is TGTGCCAGCAGTTTATCTGGAGGGAGTGAAGCTTTCTTT. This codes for CASSLSGGSEAFF.